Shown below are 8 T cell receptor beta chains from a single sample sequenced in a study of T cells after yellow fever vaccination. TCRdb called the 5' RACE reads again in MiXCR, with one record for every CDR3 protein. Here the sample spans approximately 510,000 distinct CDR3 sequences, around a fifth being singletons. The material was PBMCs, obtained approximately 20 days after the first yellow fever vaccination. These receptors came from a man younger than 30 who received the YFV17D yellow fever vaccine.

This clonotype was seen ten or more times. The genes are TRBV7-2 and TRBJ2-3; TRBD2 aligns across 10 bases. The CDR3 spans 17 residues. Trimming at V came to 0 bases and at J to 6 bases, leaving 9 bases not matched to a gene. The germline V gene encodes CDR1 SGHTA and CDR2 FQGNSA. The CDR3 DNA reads TGTGCCAGCAGCTTAGCGAGACTAGCGGGTCCCGGGGATACGCAGTATTTT. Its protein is CASSLARLAGPGDTQYF.

CDR3 region: CSAEAALGPSGNTIYF. CDR3 bases: TGCAGTGCTGAAGCGGCATTAGGGCCCTCTGGAAACACCATATATTTT. The rearrangement links TRBV20-1 to TRBJ1-3; D is ambiguous. Looked up from germline, CDR1 is DFQATT and CDR2 is SNEGSKA (reference sequence). The CDR3 contains 16 residues. With 5 bases removed from V and 0 bases from J, the gap between germline ends came to 17 bases.

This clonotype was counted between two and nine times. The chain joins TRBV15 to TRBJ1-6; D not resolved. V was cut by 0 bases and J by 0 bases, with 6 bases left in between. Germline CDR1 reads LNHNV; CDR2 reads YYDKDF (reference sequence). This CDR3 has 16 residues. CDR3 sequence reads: CATSREVFSYNSPLHF. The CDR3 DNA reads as TGTGCCACCAGCAGAGAGGTGTTCTCCTATAATTCACCCCTCCACTTT.

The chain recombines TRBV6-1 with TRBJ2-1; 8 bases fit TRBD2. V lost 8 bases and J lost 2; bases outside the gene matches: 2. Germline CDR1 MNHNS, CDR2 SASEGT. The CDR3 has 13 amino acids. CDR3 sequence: CASAGGPYNEQFF. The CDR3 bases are TGTGCCAGCGCGGGGGGCCCCTACAATGAGCAGTTCTTC.

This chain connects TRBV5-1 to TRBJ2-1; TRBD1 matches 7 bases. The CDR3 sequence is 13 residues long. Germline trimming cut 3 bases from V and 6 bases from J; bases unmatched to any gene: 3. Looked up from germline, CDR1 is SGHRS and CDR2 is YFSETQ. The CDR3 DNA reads TGCGCCAGCAGCTCAGGACAGGCCAATGAGCAGTTCTTC. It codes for CASSSGQANEQFF.

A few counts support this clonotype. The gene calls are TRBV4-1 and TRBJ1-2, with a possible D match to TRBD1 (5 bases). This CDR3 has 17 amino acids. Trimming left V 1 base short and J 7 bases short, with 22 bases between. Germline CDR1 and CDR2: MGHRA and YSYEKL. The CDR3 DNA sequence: TGCGCCAGCAGCCAAGGCGACTTCGCCGGGGACGAGGTTGGCTACACCTTC. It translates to CASSQGDFAGDEVGYTF.

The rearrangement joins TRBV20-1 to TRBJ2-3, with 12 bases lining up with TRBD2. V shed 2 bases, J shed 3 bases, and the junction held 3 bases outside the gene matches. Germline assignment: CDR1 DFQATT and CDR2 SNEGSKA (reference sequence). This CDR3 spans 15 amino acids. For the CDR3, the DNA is TGCAGTGCTAGACCCGGACTAGCGGGGACAGATACGCAGTATTTT. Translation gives CSARPGLAGTDTQYF.

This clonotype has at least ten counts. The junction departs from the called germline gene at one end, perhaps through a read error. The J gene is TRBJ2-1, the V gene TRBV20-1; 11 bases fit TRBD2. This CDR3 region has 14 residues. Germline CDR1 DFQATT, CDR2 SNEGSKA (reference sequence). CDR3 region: CSARDYPRPSGGLF. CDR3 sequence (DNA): TGCAGTGCTAGAGATTACCCGCGTCCTAGCGGGGGGCTCTTC.